Listed below are T cell receptor beta chains from one sample, sequenced in a study of technical replicates of blood from several donors. Repertoires were generated with immunoSEQ multiplex PCR, while TCRdb's copy carries only in-frame clones and drops some. The sample has tens of thousands of clones, roughly 91% seen once. Source material: T cells isolated from PBMCs. The origin of the receptors is a human donor in good health. The CDR3 runs from the conserved cysteine through the conserved F or W. A D gene is named only where the DNA matches it firmly. Where a row states a size, it is once, few, many or the class of an expanded clone; other rows omit it.

j_call v_call clone_size d_call cdr3_nt cdr3_aa
TRBJ2-7 TRBV9 - - TGTGCCAGCAGCGAGGGGCCGTCTGGCGAGCAGTACTTC CASSEGPSGEQYF
TRBJ1-5 TRBV7-8 - TRBD1 TGTGCCAGCAGCTTAGCACAGGGGGCTTATAGCAATCAGCCCCAGCATTTT CASSLAQGAYSNQPQHF
TRBJ2-1 TRBV27 - TRBD1 TGTGCCAGCAGCCCAGTCCGACGACAGGGGGGTCTGTATGAGCAGTTCTTC CASSPVRRQGGLYEQFF
TRBJ2-1 TRBV5-8 - TRBD2 TGTGCCAGCAGCACCCTACGGACTAGCGGAAAGCAGTTCTTC CASSTLRTSGKQFF
TRBJ2-3 TRBV28 - TRBD2 TGTGCCAGCAGTTCCGAGACTAGCGGGAGGCCAATGGATACGCAGTATTTT CASSSETSGRPMDTQYF
TRBJ1-6 TRBV11-1 - - TGTGCCAGCAGCCGCGTTAATTCACCCCTCCACTTT CASSRVNSPLHF
TRBJ2-1 TRBV5-6 - - TGTGCCAGCAGCTTACCCAGCTACAATGAGCAGTTCTTC CASSLPSYNEQFF
TRBJ2-3 TRBV4-1 - - TGCGCCAGCAGCCATCTCTTAGTTCTAGCAAGAGATACGCAGTATTTT CASSHLLVLARDTQYF
TRBJ2-1 TRBV27 - - TGTGCCAGCAGTGTAGGGGGGGATTTCAATGAGCAGTTCTTC CASSVGGDFNEQFF
TRBJ1-2 TRBV10-2 - TRBD1 TGCGCCAGCAGCGAAAGGGACAGGCCCTACCATGGCTACACCTTC CASSERDRPYHGYTF
TRBJ1-1 TRBV5-5 - TRBD1 TGTGCCAGCAGGTCGGACAGGGAGGGCACTGAAGCTTTCTTT CASRSDREGTEAFF
TRBJ1-2 TRBV25-1 - TRBD1 TGTGCCAGCGCGACAGGGACAGGCGGCTACACCTTC CASATGTGGYTF
TRBJ1-3 TRBV6-1 - - TGTGCCAGCAGTGCCCAACAAGCGGGACAAATTGGAAACACCATATATTTT CASSAQQAGQIGNTIYF
TRBJ2-7 TRBV21-1 - - TGTGCCAGCAGCAAAGAGGAGGGTAAGACCTACGAGCAGTACTTC CASSKEEGKTYEQYF
TRBJ1-4 TRBV30 - - TGTGCCTGGAGTGTACCCGGACTAACGGGTGAAAAACTGTTTTTT CAWSVPGLTGEKLFF
TRBJ1-1 TRBV20-1 - - TGCAGTGCTGAAGGGAGTACTGAAGCTTTCTTT CSAEGSTEAFF
TRBJ1-5 TRBV6-1 - - TGTGCCAGCATCAAAGGGAGGGACCAGCATTTT CASIKGRDQHF
TRBJ2-7 TRBV7-8 - TRBD2 TGTGCCAGCAGCTTACCGACTAGCGGGGGCCCCGATTCCTACGAGCAGTACTTC CASSLPTSGGPDSYEQYF
TRBJ2-7 TRBV19 - - TGTGCCAGTAGTCCTCAGGCTAACGGCTACGAGCAGTACTTC CASSPQANGYEQYF
TRBJ1-1 TRBV4-1 few - TGCGCCAGCGGCAGGGGCACTGAAGCTTTCTTT CASGRGTEAFF
TRBJ2-5 TRBV27 - TRBD1 TGTGCCAGCAGTGCCTGGGACAGGGTCCAAGAGACCCAGTACTTC CASSAWDRVQETQYF
TRBJ2-1 TRBV2 - - TGTGCCAGCGGTAGGGGCTCCTACAATGAGCAGTTCTTC CASGRGSYNEQFF
TRBJ1-3 TRBV30 - - TGTGCCTTACGGTGGGGGCAGGGGTCAGGAAACACCATATATTTT CALRWGQGSGNTIYF
TRBJ2-7 TRBV6-5 once - - CASSSSTVRSEQYF
TRBJ1-2 TRBV27 - TRBD1 TGTGCCAGCAGAGACAGGGCGGGCTACACCTTC CASRDRAGYTF
TRBJ2-1 TRBV9 once TRBD2 TGTGCCAGCAGCGTAGGGACTAGCATCAATGAGCAGTTCTTC CASSVGTSINEQFF
TRBJ2-7 TRBV6-1 once TRBD2 TGTGCCAGCAGTGCCGGGACTAGCGGTTACGAGCAGTACTTC CASSAGTSGYEQYF
TRBJ1-2 TRBV5-1 - TRBD1 TGCGCCAGCAGCCCAGGGACAGGGGGCGTGGGAGATGGCTACACCTTC CASSPGTGGVGDGYTF
TRBJ1-1 TRBV11-3 few - TGTGCCAGCAGCTTCAGGTCGTGGGGAGGGAACACTGAAGCTTTCTTT CASSFRSWGGNTEAFF
TRBJ1-2 TRBV7-3 - TRBD1 TGTGCCAGCAGCTTAACAGTCGGGACAGGGGTGAATGGCTACACCTTC CASSLTVGTGVNGYTF
TRBJ1-3 TRBV11-2 - - TGTGCCAGCAGCTTAGATCAGTGGCTGCACTCTGGAAACACCATATATTTT CASSLDQWLHSGNTIYF
TRBJ1-6 TRBV28 - - TGTGCCAGCAGACCGGGGGGGCGCAGGTCACCCCTCCACTTT CASRPGGRRSPLHF
TRBJ2-7 TRBV4-2 - - TGTGCCAGCAGCCAAGTACCTGGCCAGGCTGAGCAGTACTTC CASSQVPGQAEQYF
TRBJ2-3 TRBV27 - - TGTGCCAGCAGCCCGTCGATGGCGGCCTCCACAGATACGCAGTATTTT CASSPSMAASTDTQYF
TRBJ1-2 TRBV18 - TRBD1 TGTGCCAGCTCACCGACAGAGACAGGGAATGGCTACACCTTC CASSPTETGNGYTF
TRBJ1-3 TRBV27 - TRBD1 TGTGCCAGCAGTTCGACAGGGCTCGCGTGGGGAAACACCATATATTTT CASSSTGLAWGNTIYF
TRBJ2-5 TRBV19 - - TGTGCCAGTAGTATCCGGCGGGATGGGGGGGAGACCCAGTACTTC CASSIRRDGGETQYF
TRBJ1-1 TRBV2 - TRBD1 TGTGCCAGCAGTCCGGACAGGAAGAACACTGAAGCTTTCTTT CASSPDRKNTEAFF
TRBJ2-7 TRBV4-1 - - TGCGCCAGCAGCCATAAGGACAAGTCCTACGAGCAGTACTTC CASSHKDKSYEQYF
TRBJ1-1 TRBV28 - - TGTGCCAGCAGTTTAGTGCTTGGGGAGCTTAACACTGAAGCTTTCTTT CASSLVLGELNTEAFF
TRBJ1-2 TRBV6-5 - TRBD1 TGTGCCAGCAGTCTACAGGGACAGGGCGGCTATGGCTACACCTTC CASSLQGQGGYGYTF
TRBJ2-1 TRBV12-5 - - TGTGCTAGTGGTATTCGTCTCACCGGGAACAATGAGCAGTTCTTC CASGIRLTGNNEQFF
TRBJ2-1 TRBV5-1 - TRBD2 TGCGCCAGCAGCGTAGGACTAGCGGACTACAATGAGCAGTTCTTC CASSVGLADYNEQFF
TRBJ2-1 TRBV14 - TRBD1 TGTGCCAGCAGCCTTCGGGACAGGACGGCGGGTGAGCAGTTCTTC CASSLRDRTAGEQFF
TRBJ2-1 TRBV4-2 - TRBD2 TGTGCCAGCAGCCAAGAATTGGCGCCTAGCGGACGCAATGAGCAGTTCTTC CASSQELAPSGRNEQFF
TRBJ2-3 TRBV27 - TRBD2 TGTGCCAGCAGTTTTGGTAGCGGGAGGGCCTATACGCAGTATTTT CASSFGSGRAYTQYF